Following are 27 T cell receptor beta chains from one sample sequenced in a study of blood T cell repertoires in COVID-19. Some clones are missing from TCRdb's copy, which holds only in-frame ones; the method was immunoSEQ multiplex PCR. In the table there are tens of thousands of clones, 90% of which are singletons. The sequencing sample was made of peripheral blood. These receptors all stem from a man aged 50-60 years with acute or convalescent COVID-19.

The rearrangement links TRBV28 to TRBJ1-6; TRBD1 matches 8 bases. The CDR3 runs 15 residues. Trimming took 6 bases from V and 7 from J; bases not matched to a gene: 8. In germline, CDR1 is MDHEN, CDR2 SYDVKM. CDR3 residues: CASRPTTGGNSPLHF. CDR3 sequence (DNA): TGTGCCAGCAGACCAACTACAGGGGGGAATTCACCCCTCCACTTT.

The CDR3 loop reads CASSPNLAGGMETQYF. CDR3 nucleotides: TGTGCCAGCAGCCCCAATCTAGCGGGGGGGATGGAGACCCAGTACTTC. The V and J genes are TRBV5-4 and TRBJ2-5; TRBD2 matches at 12 bases. The germline gives CDR1 SGHNT, CDR2 YYREEE (reference sequence). The junction had 9 bases not matched to a gene; V was cut back by 4 bases and J by 5 bases. CDR3 size: 16 residues.

The chain has TRBV2 and TRBJ1-6; D call uncertain. V was cut by 0 bases and J by 8 bases, with 5 bases left in between. The CDR3 has 13 amino acids. CDR1 is SNHLY, CDR2 FYNNEI, per germline. The CDR3 coding sequence is TGTGCCAGCAGTGAAGCGGAGGATTCACCCCTCCACTTT. This encodes CASSEAEDSPLHF. The whole variable domain, remainder taken from reference TRBV2 and TRBJ1-6, is EPEVTQTPSHQVTQMGQEVILRCVPISNHLYFYWYRQILGQKVEFLVSFYNNEISEKSEIFDDQFSVERPDGSNFTLKIRSTKLEDSAMYFCASSEAEDSPLHFGNGTRLTVT.

The CDR3 loop reads CASSLPGLAQETQYF. The CDR3 DNA reads TGTGCCAGCAGCTTGCCGGGACTAGCCCAAGAGACCCAGTACTTC. The chain joins TRBV5-4 to TRBJ2-5; 9 bases are shared with TRBD2. The germline V gene encodes CDR1 SGHNT and CDR2 YYREEE (reference sequence). With 1 base clipped from V and 1 base from J, the junction kept 2 bases outside the gene matches. There are 15 residues in the CDR3.

The rearrangement uses TRBV2 and TRBJ2-2; 7 nucleotides agree with TRBD2. V shed 6 bases and J 0 bases; nucleotides not matched to a gene: 4. This CDR3 is 15 amino acids long. Germline V gene sequence: CDR1 SNHLY, CDR2 FYNNEI. CDR3 in DNA: TGTGCCAGCAGAAAAAGCGGGGCGAACACCGGGGAGCTGTTTTTT. It is translated as CASRKSGANTGELFF. Complete variable domain (other parts from reference TRBV2 and TRBJ2-2): EPEVTQTPSHQVTQMGQEVILRCVPISNHLYFYWYRQILGQKVEFLVSFYNNEISEKSEIFDDQFSVERPDGSNFTLKIRSTKLEDSAMYFCASRKSGANTGELFFGEGSRLTVL.

V is TRBV5-1 and J is TRBJ1-3; D is possibly TRBD1 (6 bases). V lost 4 bases, J lost 0 bases, and 20 bases lay in between. CDR1 SGHRS and CDR2 YFSETQ come from the germline V gene. This CDR3 spans 18 amino acids. The CDR3 spells CASSRNLGQFGSGNTIYF. The DNA for the CDR3 is TGCGCCAGCAGCAGGAATTTAGGACAGTTTGGCTCTGGAAACACCATATATTTT.

The genes are TRBV5-1 and TRBJ2-7, with 9 bases identical to TRBD1. The CDR3 sequence is 14 residues long. From germline, CDR1 is SGHRS and CDR2 YFSETQ. V shed 4 bases and J 5 bases; nucleotides not matched to a gene: 7. The CDR3, as DNA: TGCGCCAGCAGCCGGGGACAGGGCTTAGACGAGCAGTACTTC. This codes for CASSRGQGLDEQYF.

The rearrangement joins TRBV7-2 to TRBJ2-3; 8 positions match TRBD2. Trimming cost V 3 bases and J 1 base; bases outside gene matches: 3. CDR3 length: 15 amino acids. Germline V gene sequence: CDR1 SGHTA, CDR2 FQGNSA. CDR3 nucleotides: TGTGCCAGCAGCTTCGGGCGGGGGGGCACAGATACGCAGTATTTT. As protein: CASSFGRGGTDTQYF.

This clone was recorded once. V and J are TRBV5-1 and TRBJ2-7; 9 bases are shared with TRBD1. V lost 5 bases, J lost 2 bases, and 5 bases stayed unmatched. Per germline, CDR1 SGHRS and CDR2 YFSETQ. The CDR3 runs 14 residues. CDR3 sequence reads: CASSTGTGTYEQYF. CDR3 sequence (DNA): TGCGCCAGCAGTACCGGGACAGGGACCTACGAGCAGTACTTC.

This chain joins TRBV19 and TRBJ2-4; D is possibly TRBD2 (6 bases). This CDR3 is built from 14 residues. Germline V gene lookup returns CDR1 LNHDA and CDR2 SQIVND (reference sequence). V lost 3 bases and J 8 bases, leaving 14 bases between the germline ends. CDR3 protein: CASSMGYRRDIQYF. Written as DNA, the CDR3 is TGTGCCAGTAGTATGGGGTACAGGAGGGACATTCAGTACTTC.

This clone was found a few times. Sequence at one end of the junction differs from germline and may be a read error. V usage is TRBV6-1 and J usage is TRBJ1-2, with D possibly being TRBD1 (5 bases). This CDR3 is 12 amino acids long. The germline CDR1 and CDR2 sequences are MNHNS and SASEGT. The CDR3 nucleotides read TGTGCCAGCGGTGATAGGGGCTATGGCTACACCTTC. This codes for CASGDRGYGYTF.

A single count supports this clone. V usage is TRBV7-2 and J usage is TRBJ2-3; D is perhaps TRBD1 (5 bases). V was pared by 6 bases and J by 0 bases, with 10 bases between. Germline CDR1 reads SGHTA; CDR2 reads FQGNSA. The CDR3 contains 14 residues. The CDR3 sequence is CASRTESSTDTQYF. CDR3 nucleotides: TGTGCCAGCAGGACAGAATCTAGCACAGATACGCAGTATTTT.

This clone appeared a single time. The chain joins TRBV6-6 to TRBJ2-2; no reliable D call. Per the germline V gene, CDR1 is MNHNY and CDR2 is SVGAGI (reference sequence). The CDR3 has 13 amino acids. V dropped 2 bases and J dropped 6 bases, with 7 bases sitting between them. CDR3 in DNA: TGTGCCAGCAGTTACCGGAGTCCCGGGGAGCTGTTTTTT. This gives the protein CASSYRSPGELFF.

This chain connects TRBV5-1 to TRBJ1-2; the match to TRBD1 covers 8 bases. From germline, CDR1 is SGHRS and CDR2 YFSETQ. The CDR3 runs 15 residues. The ends lost 3 bases at V and 6 bases at J; junction bases unmatched: 10. CDR3 in DNA: TGCGCCAGCAGCTGGATGGCAGGGGGCGAGGATGGCTACACCTTC. Translating it yields CASSWMAGGEDGYTF.

The rearrangement links TRBV19 to TRBJ1-5; tentatively, D is TRBD1 (5 bases). CDR1 LNHDA and CDR2 SQIVND come from the germline V gene (reference sequence). Trimming shortened V by 6 bases and J by 2 bases, and 11 bases separated the two germline ends. This CDR3 comprises 14 residues. The CDR3 sequence is CASRFGGGNQPQHF. The CDR3 region has the DNA TGTGCCAGTAGATTCGGAGGGGGCAATCAGCCCCAGCATTTT.

The chain recombines TRBV6-5 with TRBJ1-1, with a weak D call TRBD1 (6 bases). V was trimmed by 2 bases and J by 6 bases, leaving 10 bases between them. Germline assignment: CDR1 MNHEY and CDR2 SVGAGI. This CDR3 is 13 amino acids long. The chain's CDR3 is CASSYQGLSEAFF. The CDR3 bases are TGTGCCAGCAGTTACCAGGGGCTGTCTGAAGCTTTCTTT.

This chain connects TRBV19 to TRBJ2-7, with TRBD1 as a possible D gene (7 bases). The V and J ends lost 11 bases and 3 bases respectively, with 14 bases between them. The CDR3 sequence is 12 residues long. Germline V gene data show CDR1 as LNHDA and CDR2 as SQIVND (reference sequence). The CDR3 DNA reads as TGTGCCGCGGGACAGAACATCTACGAGCAGTACTTC. Its translation: CAAGQNIYEQYF. The entire variable domain, with the rest obtained from reference TRBV19 and TRBJ2-7, is as follows: DGGITQSPKYLFRKEGQNVTLSCEQNLNHDAMYWYRQDPGQGLRLIYYSQIVNDFQKGDIAEGYSVSREKKESFPLTVTSAQKNPTAFYLCAAGQNIYEQYFGPGTRLTVT.

This chain connects TRBV19 to TRBJ2-3; tentatively, D is TRBD1 (7 bases). The CDR3 contains 16 residues. Deletions cut 8 bases from V and 2 bases from J, with 20 bases between. From germline, CDR1 is LNHDA and CDR2 SQIVND (reference sequence). The CDR3 here is CASQGGPFSPTDTQYF. CDR3 DNA: TGTGCCAGTCAGGGGGGTCCCTTCTCCCCCACAGATACGCAGTATTTT. The complete variable domain, with remaining parts taken from reference TRBV19 and TRBJ2-3, reads DGGITQSPKYLFRKEGQNVTLSCEQNLNHDAMYWYRQDPGQGLRLIYYSQIVNDFQKGDIAEGYSVSREKKESFPLTVTSAQKNPTAFYLCASQGGPFSPTDTQYFGPGTRLTVL.

The genes are TRBV7-6 and TRBJ1-1; 12 bases align to TRBD1. The V and J ends lost 4 bases and 8 bases, in that order; junction bases with no gene match: 5. The CDR3 consists of 14 residues. In germline, CDR1 is SGHVS, CDR2 FNYEAQ. In DNA, the CDR3 is TGTGCCAGCAGCTCGGGACAGGGGGCATCGGAAGCTTTCTTT. It codes for CASSSGQGASEAFF.

The chain uses TRBV29-1 and TRBJ2-2, with TRBD2 matching over 9 bases. Looked up from germline, CDR1 is SQVTM and CDR2 is ANQGSEA. V trimming: 5 bases; J trimming: 1 base; junction bases outside the gene matches: 5. This CDR3 contains 15 residues. The CDR3 nucleotides are TGCAGCGTTTGGCTAGCGGGGCGGAACACCGGGGAGCTGTTTTTT. Translating it yields CSVWLAGRNTGELFF.

The chain combines TRBV28 with TRBJ2-7, with 8 bases that match TRBD2. Unmatched junction bases numbered 11, after V lost 4 bases and J lost 3 bases. Germline V gene sequence: CDR1 MDHEN, CDR2 SYDVKM. CDR3 length: 16 amino acids. For the CDR3, the DNA is TGTGCCAGCAGTTCCGCGGGAGGATTAGTCTTCTACGAGCAGTACTTC. Amino acid sequence: CASSSAGGLVFYEQYF.

J is TRBJ1-5 and V is TRBV11-2; D gene uncertain. Germline loops: CDR1 SGHAT, CDR2 FQNNGV. The CDR3 has 13 amino acids. Trimming pared 1 base from V and 1 base from J, leaving 2 bases between. The CDR3 nucleotides are TGTGCCAGCAGCTTAGCAAGCAATCAGCCCCAGCATTTT. This gives the protein CASSLASNQPQHF.

The J gene is TRBJ2-1, the V gene TRBV7-6; a possible D gene is TRBD1 (6 bases). The CDR3 has 22 amino acids. Germline V gene sequence: CDR1 SGHVS, CDR2 FNYEAQ. Between the trimmed V and J ends, which lost 6 bases and 5 bases, there was a span of 38 bases. This CDR3 is CASRRLGRGNYIGAGAHNEQFF. CDR3 coding DNA: TGTGCCAGCAGACGCTTGGGCAGGGGAAACTATATTGGGGCGGGTGCCCACAATGAGCAGTTCTTC.

The CDR3 DNA reads as TGTGCCAGCAGTGTCACAGGGGGTTTAAACACTGAAGCTTTCTTT. It codes for CASSVTGGLNTEAFF. This chain uses TRBV27 with TRBJ1-1, with 8 bases lining up with TRBD1. The trim removed 5 bases at V and 2 bases at J, leaving 7 bases unmatched. This CDR3 spans 15 amino acids. CDR1 is MNHEY, CDR2 SMNVEV, per germline (reference sequence).

A single count supports this clone. The J gene is TRBJ2-7, the V gene TRBV19; D is perhaps TRBD1 (6 bases). The CDR3 covers 15 residues. Germline lookup yields CDR1 LNHDA and CDR2 SQIVND (reference sequence). Trimming stripped 5 bases from V and 0 bases from J, with 14 bases between. CDR3 region: CASSPGQSSSYEQYF. The DNA of the CDR3 is TGTGCCAGTAGTCCTGGACAGTCCAGCTCCTACGAGCAGTACTTC.

The rearrangement joins TRBV10-3 to TRBJ2-1, with a tentative D call TRBD2 (6 bases). Germline CDR1 is ENHRY and CDR2 is SYGVKD. The CDR3 totals 11 residues. V lost 11 bases and J lost 7, with 12 bases in between. CDR3 region: CAVPGDNEQFF. DNA for the CDR3: TGTGCCGTCCCGGGGGATAATGAGCAGTTCTTC.

This clone was detected once. The chain recombines TRBV7-2 with TRBJ2-1; D gene uncertain. V gave up 1 base and J gave up 2 bases, with 15 bases separating them. The CDR3 covers 17 residues. From germline, CDR1 is SGHTA and CDR2 FQGNSA. The CDR3 loop is CASSLVDVVPTYNEQFF. DNA of the CDR3: TGTGCCAGCAGCTTAGTAGATGTGGTCCCGACCTACAATGAGCAGTTCTTC.